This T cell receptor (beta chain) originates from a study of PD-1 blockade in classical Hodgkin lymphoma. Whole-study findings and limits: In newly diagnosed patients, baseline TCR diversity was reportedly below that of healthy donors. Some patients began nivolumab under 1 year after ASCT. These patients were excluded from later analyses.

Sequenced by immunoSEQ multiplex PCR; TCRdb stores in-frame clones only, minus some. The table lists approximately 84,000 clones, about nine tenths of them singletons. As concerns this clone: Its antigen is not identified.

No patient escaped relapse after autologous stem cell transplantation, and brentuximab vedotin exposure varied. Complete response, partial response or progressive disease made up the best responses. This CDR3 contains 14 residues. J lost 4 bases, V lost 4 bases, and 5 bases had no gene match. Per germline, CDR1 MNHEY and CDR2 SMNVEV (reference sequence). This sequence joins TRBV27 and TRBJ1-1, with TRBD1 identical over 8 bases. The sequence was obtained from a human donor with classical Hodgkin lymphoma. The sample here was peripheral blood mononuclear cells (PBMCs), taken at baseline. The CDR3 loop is CASSSGGSVTEAFF. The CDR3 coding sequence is TGTGCCAGCAGTTCAGGGGGCTCGGTCACTGAAGCTTTCTTT.